This T cell receptor beta chain emerged from a study of blood T cell repertoires in COVID-19. Per the original data handling: Researchers report that nucleated cell counts were estimated from reference gene primer amplification. TCRdb's table, derived via immunoSEQ multiplex PCR, lists solely in-frame clones and lacks some. Clone size and the V and J calls come from that table; the DNA yielded D and trimming. The sample has a few hundred thousand clones, roughly 90% seen once. Germline CDR1 and CDR2: SEHNR and FQNEAQ (reference sequence). This CDR3 region has 15 residues. V was pared by 4 bases and J by 4 bases, with 4 bases of the junction left unmatched.

The chain recombines TRBV7-9 with TRBJ1-4; 9 bases fit TRBD1. The sequence derives from a young man with active or convalescent COVID-19. Sequencing input: peripheral blood. CDR3 nucleotides: TGTGCCAGCAGCTATCGGGACAGGGATAATGAAAAACTGTTTTTT. Its protein is CASSYRDRDNEKLFF.